The source of this TCR beta chain is a study of identical twins. In its sample, this clonotype was seen a few times. Its specificity is not known. Study-level results: Among monozygotic twins, out-of-frame TCR alpha sharing exceeded what models predicted. Abundant beta clonotypes from cord blood bore fewer insertions; memory repertoires lacked this pattern.

V was trimmed by 6 bases and J by 1 base, leaving 10 bases between them. Germline V CDR1 and CDR2: LNHDA, SQIVND (reference sequence). The CDR3 extends over 14 amino acids. All donors comprised healthy Caucasians. Via MiXCR, TCRdb re-called the 5' RACE reads, giving one row per CDR3 protein. Counted here are just under 650,000 distinct CDR3 sequences, roughly 7.1% occurring once; the ten biggest clones make up roughly 1.5%. The sample was also linked to a second study, of yellow fever vaccine responses in identical twins.

This receptor was identified in a woman aged 18-29 years in good health. Sequencing input: PBMCs. V is TRBV19 and J is TRBJ1-5; no reliable D call. The CDR3 DNA reads as TGTGCCAGTAGACCTGGTGGAAGCAATCAGCCCCAGCATTTT. It is translated as CASRPGGSNQPQHF.